The clone carrying this T cell receptor (beta chain) was counted once. These data come from a study of control samples from healthy donors and cancer patients. Sequencing was performed with immunoSEQ multiplex PCR; in TCRdb, only in-frame clones are kept and a portion is missing. Here the sample spans about 140,000 clones, around 90% being singletons. Trimming pared 1 base from V and 2 bases from J, leaving 6 bases between. Per the germline V gene, CDR1 is SGHRS and CDR2 is YFSETQ. The CDR3 runs 13 residues. This TCR derives from a man between 18 and 29 years old in good health. Sequences were obtained from blood. V usage is TRBV5-1 and J usage is TRBJ2-5, with no clear D. The CDR3 region is CASSLWSQETQYF. In nucleotides, the CDR3 is TGCGCCAGCAGCTTGTGGTCTCAAGAGACCCAGTACTTC.